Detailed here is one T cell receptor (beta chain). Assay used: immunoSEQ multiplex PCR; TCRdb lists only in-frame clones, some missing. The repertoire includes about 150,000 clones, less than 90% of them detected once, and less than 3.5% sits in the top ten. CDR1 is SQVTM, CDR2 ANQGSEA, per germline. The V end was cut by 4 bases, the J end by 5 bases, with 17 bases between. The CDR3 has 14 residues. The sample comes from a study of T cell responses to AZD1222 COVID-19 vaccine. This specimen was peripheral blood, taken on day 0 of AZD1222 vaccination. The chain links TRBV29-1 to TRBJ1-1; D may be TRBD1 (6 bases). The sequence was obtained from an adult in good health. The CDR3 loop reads CSVGGVLGATEAFF. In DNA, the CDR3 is TGCAGCGTTGGAGGAGTCTTGGGGGCTACTGAAGCTTTCTTT.